The sequence of this T cell receptor (beta chain) was determined in a study of CD4 T cells in relation to SARS-CoV-2 and coronaviruses. Study in general: ViraFEST: approximately 10-day antigen culture of PBMCs, then TCR beta CDR3 sequencing.

The CDR3 has 13 amino acids. Trimming took off 4 bases at V and 8 bases at J, with 15 bases between the two ends. Germline-derived CDR1 and CDR2 are SGDLS and YYNGEE. A word on this clone: Its specificity is unknown.

The unexposed donors gave CD4+ T cells in about 2010-2019, prior to COVID-19. After about 10 days of culture, CD4+ T cells were isolated. Testing used SARS-CoV-2 S/N and four cold-coronavirus spikes on unexposed-donor CD4+ T cells, cells permitting. Only in-frame clones appear in the TCRdb table, and some are missing; sequencing was by immunoSEQ multiplex PCR. The table shows more than 15,000 clones, with approximately 80% occurring only once. The TCR originated in a human donor in good health. Sequenced material: CD4+ T cells from PBMCs, cultured in vitro. The V call is TRBV9, the J call TRBJ1-1; D is uncertain. For the CDR3, the DNA is TGTGCCAGCAGCCCCGTTGGTGGGCTAGAAGCTTTCTTT. Translated, it gives CASSPVGGLEAFF. The full variable domain, with the rest looked up from reference TRBV9 and TRBJ1-1, is DSGVTQTPKHLITATGQRVTLRCSPRSGDLSVYWYQQSLDQGLQFLIQYYNGEERAKGNILERFSAQQFPDLHSELNLSSLELGDSALYFCASSPVGGLEAFFGQGTRLTVV.